Below are 11 T cell receptor beta chains sequenced from a single sample in a study of cytotoxic CD8 clonotypes in ibrutinib-treated CLL. Measured with immunoSEQ multiplex PCR; TCRdb has only the in-frame clones, and not every one. This sample has roughly 42,000 clones, with 65% to 70% found just once. Material: PBMCs, obtained at disease progression, from a patient treated with ibrutinib. These receptors were obtained from a human donor with chronic lymphocytic leukemia.

The V call is TRBV7-8, the J call TRBJ2-1; D could derive from TRBD1 or TRBD2 (5 bases each). Looked up from germline, CDR1 is SGHVS and CDR2 is FQNEAQ. V lost 4 bases, J lost 4 bases, and 11 bases lay in between. The CDR3 runs 14 residues. In DNA form, the CDR3 reads TGTGCCAGCAGCTACCGGGACGGGTACAATGAGCAGTTCTTC. Its protein product is CASSYRDGYNEQFF.

J is TRBJ2-7 and V is TRBV19, with D maybe TRBD2 (6 bases). The CDR3 runs to 13 residues. From germline, CDR1 is LNHDA and CDR2 SQIVND (reference sequence). Trimming took off 5 bases at V and 2 bases at J, with 10 bases between the two ends. This CDR3 reads CASSGDFPYEQYF. The CDR3 DNA reads as TGTGCCAGTAGTGGGGACTTCCCCTACGAGCAGTACTTC.

The gene calls are TRBV28 and TRBJ1-5; TRBD1 aligns across 7 bases. The germline gives CDR1 MDHEN, CDR2 SYDVKM. Trimming cost V 5 bases and J 0 bases; bases outside gene matches: 4. This CDR3 has 15 amino acids. CDR3 bases: TGTGCCAGCAGTCTCACAGGGGATAGCAATCAGCCCCAGCATTTT. Translating it yields CASSLTGDSNQPQHF. The variable domain in full, with the rest retrieved from reference TRBV28 and TRBJ1-5, is DVKVTQSSRYLVKRTGEKVFLECVQDMDHENMFWYRQDPGLGLRLIYFSYDVKMKEKGDIPEGYSVSREKKERFSLILESASTNQTSMYLCASSLTGDSNQPQHFGDGTRLSIL.

The chain links TRBV5-6 to TRBJ1-1; D is unclear. The CDR3 covers 11 residues. Germline V gene sequence: CDR1 SGHDT, CDR2 YYEEEE. V was clipped by 3 bases and J by 2 bases, with 2 bases between them. The CDR3 protein is CASSSNTEAFF. The CDR3 DNA reads TGTGCCAGCAGCTCAAACACTGAAGCTTTCTTT.

Here the CDR3 DNA reads TGTGCCAGCAGTGACATTGGCGGGTACAATGAGCAGTTCTTC. Translation: CASSDIGGYNEQFF. V gene TRBV9 combines with J gene TRBJ2-1, with D possibly matching TRBD2 (5 bases). The CDR3 loop spans 14 amino acids. From germline, CDR1 is SGDLS and CDR2 YYNGEE. The germline V and J ends were trimmed by 5 bases and 4 bases, with 13 bases remaining between them.

This sequence joins TRBV7-2 and TRBJ2-7; 8 nucleotides match TRBD1. With V trimmed by 3 bases and J by 3 bases, 7 bases remained unmatched. The CDR3 contains 15 residues. Germline lookup yields CDR1 SGHTA and CDR2 FQGNSA. The CDR3 DNA sequence: TGTGCCAGCAGCTTGGACAGGGAAGTTTACTACGAGCAGTACTTC. As protein: CASSLDREVYYEQYF.

The V and J genes are TRBV10-3 and TRBJ2-7; TRBD2 matches at 10 bases. Germline assignment: CDR1 ENHRY and CDR2 SYGVKD. The CDR3 is 16 amino acids. Germline trimming cut 0 bases from V and 5 bases from J; bases unmatched to any gene: 7. The CDR3 spells CAISESGASGSNEQYF. CDR3 coding DNA: TGTGCCATCAGTGAGTCTGGGGCTAGCGGGAGCAACGAGCAGTACTTC.

The chain is built from TRBV4-1 and TRBJ2-1; the match to TRBD2 covers 7 bases. The CDR3 length is 15 residues. The germline V gene encodes CDR1 MGHRA and CDR2 YSYEKL. V trimming: 1 base; J trimming: 7 bases; junction bases outside the gene matches: 7. Here the CDR3 reads CASSQGAGVFNEQFF. CDR3 sequence (DNA): TGCGCCAGCAGCCAAGGGGCGGGAGTGTTTAATGAGCAGTTCTTC.

The J gene is TRBJ1-1, the V gene TRBV9; D might be TRBD1 (5 bases). CDR1 is SGDLS, CDR2 YYNGEE, per germline. The CDR3 sequence is 13 residues long. Trimming removed 6 bases at V and 1 base at J, with 10 bases between. The CDR3 sequence is CASKGEENTEAFF. The CDR3 coding sequence is TGTGCCAGCAAAGGGGAAGAGAACACTGAAGCTTTCTTT.

The V and J genes are TRBV30 and TRBJ2-6, with TRBD2 matching 7 bases. The CDR3 runs 18 residues. CDR1 and CDR2 from the germline V gene are GTSNPN and SVGIG (reference sequence). V was clipped by 0 bases and J by 9 bases; unmatched bases: 17. This CDR3 is CAWSVQGTFAGRDNVLTF. DNA of the CDR3: TGTGCCTGGAGTGTACAAGGAACCTTTGCAGGGAGGGACAACGTCCTGACTTTC.

The chain has TRBV6-6 and TRBJ2-7, with 10 bases that match TRBD1. The CDR3 length is 15 residues. Germline CDR1 and CDR2: MNHNY and SVGAGI (reference sequence). J was trimmed by 2 bases and V by 4 bases; bases with no gene match: 5. The CDR3 DNA sequence: TGTGCCAGCAGTTGGGGGACAGGGGAGACCTACGAGCAGTACTTC. Protein product: CASSWGTGETYEQYF.